A single TCR beta chain is shown here with its context. Antigen specificity is unknown. Germline assignment: CDR1 SGHTA and CDR2 FQGNSA. CDR3 length: 13 amino acids. Trimming cost V 4 bases and J 7 bases; bases outside gene matches: 2. Expressed TCRB transcripts were sequenced because the entire RNA isolate underwent reverse transcription. Profiling relied on immunoSEQ multiplex PCR, and the TCRdb table lists in-frame clones only, not all of them. Of fewer than 550,000 clones listed, more than 9.5% are singletons. The entry originates in a study of beta chain features in type 1 diabetes. General study results and limits: When VDJ junctions were examined, type 1 diabetes patients showed fewer insertions and more deletions. For cells with high TCR expression, cDNA sequencing could yield over-representation.

The clonotype was recovered from a woman under 30 in good health. The sample comprised naive CD4+ T cells from blood. The chain carries TRBV7-2 and TRBJ1-5; 9 bases are shared with TRBD1. The chain's CDR3 is CASSYRGQQPQHF. CDR3 in DNA: TGTGCCAGCAGCTACAGGGGGCAACAGCCCCAGCATTTT.